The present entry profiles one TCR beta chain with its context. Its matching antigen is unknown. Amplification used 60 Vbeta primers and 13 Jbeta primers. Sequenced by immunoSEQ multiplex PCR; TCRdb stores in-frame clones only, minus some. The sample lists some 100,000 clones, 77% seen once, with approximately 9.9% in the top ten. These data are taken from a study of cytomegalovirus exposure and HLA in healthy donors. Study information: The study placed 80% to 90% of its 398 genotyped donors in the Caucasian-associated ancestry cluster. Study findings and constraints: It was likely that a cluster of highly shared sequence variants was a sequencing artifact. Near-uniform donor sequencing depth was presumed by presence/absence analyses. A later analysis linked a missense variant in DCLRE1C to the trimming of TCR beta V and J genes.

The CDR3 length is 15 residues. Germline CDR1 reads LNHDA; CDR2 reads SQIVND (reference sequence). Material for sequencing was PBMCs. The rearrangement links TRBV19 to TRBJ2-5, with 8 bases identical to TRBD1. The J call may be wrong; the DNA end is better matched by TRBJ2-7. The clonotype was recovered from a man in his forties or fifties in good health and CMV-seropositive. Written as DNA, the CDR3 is TGTGCCAGTAGTATCGGGGACAGGCCCAACTACGAGCAGTACTTC. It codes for CASSIGDRPNYEQYF.